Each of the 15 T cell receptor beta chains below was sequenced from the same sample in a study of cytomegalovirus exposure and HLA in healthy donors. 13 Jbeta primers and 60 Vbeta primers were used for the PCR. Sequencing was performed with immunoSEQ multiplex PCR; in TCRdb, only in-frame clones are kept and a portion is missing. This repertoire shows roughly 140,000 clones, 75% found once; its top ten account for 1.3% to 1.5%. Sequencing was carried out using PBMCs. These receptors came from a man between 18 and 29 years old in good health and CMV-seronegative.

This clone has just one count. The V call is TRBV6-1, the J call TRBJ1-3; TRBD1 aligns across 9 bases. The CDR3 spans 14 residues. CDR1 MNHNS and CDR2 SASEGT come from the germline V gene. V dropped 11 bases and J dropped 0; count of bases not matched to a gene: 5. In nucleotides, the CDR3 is TGTGCCTGCGGGACAGGGAACTCTGGAAACACCATATATTTT. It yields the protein CACGTGNSGNTIYF.

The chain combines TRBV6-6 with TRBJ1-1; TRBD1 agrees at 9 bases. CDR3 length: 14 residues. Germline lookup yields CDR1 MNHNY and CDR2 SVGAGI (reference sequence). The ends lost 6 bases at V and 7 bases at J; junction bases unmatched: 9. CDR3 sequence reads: CASSPGTGFSEAFF. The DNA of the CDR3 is TGTGCCAGCAGCCCCGGGACAGGGTTTAGTGAAGCTTTCTTT.

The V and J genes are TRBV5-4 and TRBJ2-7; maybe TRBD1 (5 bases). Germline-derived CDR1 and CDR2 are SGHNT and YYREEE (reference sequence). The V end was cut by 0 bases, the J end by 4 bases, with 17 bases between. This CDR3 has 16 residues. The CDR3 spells CASSLGGFGVAYEQYF. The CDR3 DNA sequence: TGTGCCAGCAGCTTGGGGGGCTTTGGGGTGGCATACGAGCAGTACTTC. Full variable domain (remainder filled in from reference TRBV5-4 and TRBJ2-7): ETGVTQSPTHLIKTRGQQVTLRCSSQSGHNTVSWYQQALGQGPQFIFQYYREEENGRGNFPPRFSGLQFPNYSSELNVNALELDDSALYLCASSLGGFGVAYEQYFGPGTRLTVT.

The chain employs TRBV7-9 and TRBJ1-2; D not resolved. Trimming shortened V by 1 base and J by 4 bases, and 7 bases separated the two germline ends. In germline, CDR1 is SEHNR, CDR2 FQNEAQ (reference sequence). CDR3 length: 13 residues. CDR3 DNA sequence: TGTGCCAGCAGCTTAGAGGCAGGCTATGGCTACACCTTC. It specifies CASSLEAGYGYTF.

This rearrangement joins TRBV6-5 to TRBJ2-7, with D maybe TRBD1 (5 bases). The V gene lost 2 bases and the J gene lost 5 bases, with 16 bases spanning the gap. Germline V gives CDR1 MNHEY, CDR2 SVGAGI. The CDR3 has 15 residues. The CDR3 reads CASSYDRQGKDEQYF. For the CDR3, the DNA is TGTGCCAGCAGTTACGACCGGCAGGGTAAGGACGAGCAGTACTTC.

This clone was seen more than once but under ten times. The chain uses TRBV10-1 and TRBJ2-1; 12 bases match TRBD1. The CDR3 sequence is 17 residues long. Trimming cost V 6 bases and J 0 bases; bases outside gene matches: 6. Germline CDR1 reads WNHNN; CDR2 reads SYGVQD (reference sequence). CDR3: CASSRDRGPFSYNEQFF. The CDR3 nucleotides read TGCGCCAGCAGCCGGGACAGGGGGCCCTTCTCCTACAATGAGCAGTTCTTC.

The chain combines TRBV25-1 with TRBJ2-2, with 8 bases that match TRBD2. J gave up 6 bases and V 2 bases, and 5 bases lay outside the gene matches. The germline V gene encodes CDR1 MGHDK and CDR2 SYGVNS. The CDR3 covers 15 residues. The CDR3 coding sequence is TGTGCCAGCAGTGAAGGCGGGAGGATCGCCGGGGAGCTGTTTTTT. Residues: CASSEGGRIAGELFF.

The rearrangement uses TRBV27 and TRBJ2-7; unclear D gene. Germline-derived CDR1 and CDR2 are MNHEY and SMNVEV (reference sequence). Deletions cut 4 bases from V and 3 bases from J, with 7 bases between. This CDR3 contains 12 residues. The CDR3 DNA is TGTGCCAGCAGTTCAGGCGACTACGAGCAGTACTTC. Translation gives CASSSGDYEQYF.

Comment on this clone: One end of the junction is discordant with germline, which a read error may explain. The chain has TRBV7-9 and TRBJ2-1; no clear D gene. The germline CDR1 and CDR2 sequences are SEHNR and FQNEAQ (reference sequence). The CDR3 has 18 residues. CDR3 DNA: TGTTCCAGCAGCTTAGGAGTGGCTGGGTCGCGGTACTACAATGAGCAGTTCTTC. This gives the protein CSSSLGVAGSRYYNEQFF.

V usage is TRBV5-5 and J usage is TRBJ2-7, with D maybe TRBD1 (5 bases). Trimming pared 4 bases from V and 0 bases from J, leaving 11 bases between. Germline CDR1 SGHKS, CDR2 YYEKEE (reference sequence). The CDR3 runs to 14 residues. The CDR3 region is CASSPGFPSYEQYF. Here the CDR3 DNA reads TGTGCCAGCAGCCCAGGGTTTCCCTCCTACGAGCAGTACTTC. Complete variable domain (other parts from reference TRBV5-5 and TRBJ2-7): DAGVTQSPTHLIKTRGQQVTLRCSPISGHKSVSWYQQVLGQGPQFIFQYYEKEERGRGNFPDRFSARQFPNYSSELNVNALLLGDSALYLCASSPGFPSYEQYFGPGTRLTVT.

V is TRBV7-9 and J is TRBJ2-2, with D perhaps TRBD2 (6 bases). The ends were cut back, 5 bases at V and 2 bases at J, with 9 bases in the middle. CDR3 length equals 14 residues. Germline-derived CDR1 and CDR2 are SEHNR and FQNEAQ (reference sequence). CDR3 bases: TGTGCCAGCAGCGGGACTTCTAACACCGGGGAGCTGTTTTTT. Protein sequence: CASSGTSNTGELFF.

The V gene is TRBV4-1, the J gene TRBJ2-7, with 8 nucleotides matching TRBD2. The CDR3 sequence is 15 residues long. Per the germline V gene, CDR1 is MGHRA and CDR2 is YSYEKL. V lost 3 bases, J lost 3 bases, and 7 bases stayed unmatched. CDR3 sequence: CASSQGDSGSYEQYF. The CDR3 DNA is TGCGCCAGCAGCCAGGGAGACAGCGGGAGCTACGAGCAGTACTTC.

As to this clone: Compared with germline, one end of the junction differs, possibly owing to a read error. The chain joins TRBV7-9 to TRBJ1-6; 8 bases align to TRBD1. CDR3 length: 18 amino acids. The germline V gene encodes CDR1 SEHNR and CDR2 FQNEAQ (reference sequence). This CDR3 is CSSSLRPRTGTYNSPLHF. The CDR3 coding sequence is TGTTCCAGCAGCCTACGCCCCCGGACAGGGACCTATAATTCACCCCTCCACTTT.

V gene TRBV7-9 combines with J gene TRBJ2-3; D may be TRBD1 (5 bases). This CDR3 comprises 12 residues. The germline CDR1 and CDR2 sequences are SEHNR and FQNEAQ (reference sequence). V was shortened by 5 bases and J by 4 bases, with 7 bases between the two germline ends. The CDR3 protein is CASSQGADTQYF. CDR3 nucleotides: TGTGCCAGCAGCCAAGGGGCAGATACGCAGTATTTT.

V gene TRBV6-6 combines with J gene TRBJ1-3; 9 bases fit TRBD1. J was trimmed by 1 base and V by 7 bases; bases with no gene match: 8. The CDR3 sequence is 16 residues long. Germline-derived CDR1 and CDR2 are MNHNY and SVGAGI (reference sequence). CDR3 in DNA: TGTGCCAGCACCCTGACAGGGGGTTTTTCTGGAAACACCATATATTTT. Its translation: CASTLTGGFSGNTIYF.